Following are 27 T cell receptor beta chains from one sample sequenced in a study of cytomegalovirus exposure and HLA in healthy donors. PCR employed 60 Vbeta and 13 Jbeta primers. Profiling relied on immunoSEQ multiplex PCR, and the TCRdb table lists in-frame clones only, not all of them. The sample holds some 150,000 clones, about two thirds seen once. Specimen: PBMCs. All receptors derive from a woman in her thirties or forties in good health and CMV-seronegative.

This clone was found a few times. The chain carries TRBV5-5 and TRBJ1-1; a possible D gene is TRBD1 (5 bases). The CDR3 is 15 residues long. Germline V gene data show CDR1 as SGHKS and CDR2 as YYEKEE (reference sequence). V gave up 0 bases and J gave up 0 bases, with 9 bases separating them. The CDR3 reads CASSLEGKMNTEAFF. DNA of the CDR3: TGTGCCAGCAGCTTGGAGGGGAAGATGAACACTGAAGCTTTCTTT.

The CDR3 DNA follows: TGTGCCAGCGGCTCAGGGGGCCGAAGGACTGAAGCTTTCTTT. As protein: CASGSGGRRTEAFF. This chain connects TRBV7-3 to TRBJ1-1; TRBD1 agrees at 8 bases. Germline loops: CDR1 SGHTA, CDR2 FQGTGA. The CDR3 spans 14 residues. V was clipped by 8 bases and J by 5 bases; unmatched bases: 10.

This chain links TRBV5-6 with TRBJ2-7, with TRBD2 as a possible D gene (5 bases). The CDR3 runs 14 residues. The germline V gene encodes CDR1 SGHDT and CDR2 YYEEEE. Trimming removed 4 bases at V and 2 bases at J, with 13 bases between. CDR3 region: CASSISGMPYEQYF. CDR3 DNA: TGTGCCAGCAGCATCTCCGGGATGCCCTACGAGCAGTACTTC. The whole variable domain, remainder taken from reference TRBV5-6 and TRBJ2-7, is DAGVTQSPTHLIKTRGQQVTLRCSPKSGHDTVSWYQQALGQGPQFIFQYYEEEERQRGNFPDRFSGHQFPNYSSELNVNALLLGDSALYLCASSISGMPYEQYFGPGTRLTVT.

The rearrangement links TRBV19 to TRBJ1-1; D unresolved. This CDR3 is built from 11 residues. Trimming shortened V by 8 bases and J by 7 bases, and 11 bases separated the two germline ends. Germline V CDR1 and CDR2: LNHDA, SQIVND (reference sequence). The CDR3 nucleotides read TGTGCCAGTTCGACTGGACTTGAAGCTTTCTTT. As protein: CASSTGLEAFF.

The table lists this clone with a few counts. The chain links TRBV5-4 to TRBJ2-5; the match to TRBD1 covers 10 bases. The junction had 9 bases not matched to a gene; V was cut back by 5 bases and J by 5 bases. Germline values: CDR1 SGHNT, CDR2 YYREEE (reference sequence). The CDR3 runs to 15 residues. The CDR3 coding sequence is TGTGCCAGCAGGACCGGGACAGGGGAATGGGAGACCCAGTACTTC. This translates into CASRTGTGEWETQYF. Based on the CDR3 plus reference TRBV5-4 and TRBJ2-5, the full variable domain is ETGVTQSPTHLIKTRGQQVTLRCSSQSGHNTVSWYQQALGQGPQFIFQYYREEENGRGNFPPRFSGLQFPNYSSELNVNALELDDSALYLCASRTGTGEWETQYFGPGTRLLVL.

The chain uses TRBV6-6 and TRBJ1-2; 9 nucleotides align to TRBD1. Germline V lookup: CDR1 MNHNY, CDR2 SVGAGI (reference sequence). The CDR3 is 14 residues long. Unmatched junction bases numbered 2, after V lost 4 bases and J lost 2 bases. The CDR3 DNA reads as TGTGCCAGCAGTTCGGACAGGGGCAACTATGGCTACACCTTC. Translating it yields CASSSDRGNYGYTF.

The rearrangement links TRBV14 to TRBJ2-2, with a weak D call TRBD1 (8 bases). CDR1 is SGHDN, CDR2 FVKESK, per germline. The CDR3 consists of 15 residues. Trimming stripped 4 bases from V and 6 bases from J, with 15 bases between. CDR3 residues: CASSRRTGRAGELFF. The CDR3 region has the DNA TGTGCCAGCAGCCGTCGGACAGGGAGGGCCGGGGAGCTGTTTTTT.

The chain carries TRBV11-3 and TRBJ2-7; 9 bases map to TRBD1. The CDR3 runs 12 residues. Germline CDR1 is SGHNT and CDR2 is YENEEA. V was clipped by 3 bases and J by 7 bases; unmatched bases: 1. CDR3 in amino acids: CASSLTGGEQYF. CDR3 bases: TGTGCCAGCAGCTTGACAGGGGGGGAGCAGTACTTC.

This clone has only a few counts. The chain employs TRBV30 and TRBJ2-1, with D unresolved. V lost 4 bases, J lost 7 bases, and 11 bases lay in between. Germline V gene sequence: CDR1 GTSNPN, CDR2 SVGIG (reference sequence). The CDR3 length is 12 residues. The CDR3 protein is CAWKYMRNEQFF. CDR3 nucleotide sequence: TGTGCCTGGAAGTATATGAGAAATGAGCAGTTCTTC.

The V gene is TRBV7-6, the J gene TRBJ1-3; 7 bases are a match to TRBD1. The J segment lost 1 base and the V segment lost 5 bases, leaving 5 bases of the junction unmatched. Germline lookup yields CDR1 SGHVS and CDR2 FNYEAQ. CDR3 size: 15 residues. This CDR3 reads CASSEQTGSGNTIYF. The CDR3 DNA is TGTGCCAGCAGCGAACAGACAGGGTCTGGAAACACCATATATTTT.

This chain connects TRBV5-1 to TRBJ1-2; tentative D call: TRBD1 (5 bases). Looked up from germline, CDR1 is SGHRS and CDR2 is YFSETQ. There are 13 residues in the CDR3. The V end was cut by 4 bases, the J end by 7 bases, with 14 bases between. The CDR3 here is CASSVDIRAGYTF. For the CDR3, the DNA is TGCGCCAGCAGCGTCGACATCAGGGCTGGCTACACCTTC.

The genes are TRBV21-1 and TRBJ2-7; the listed D gene, TRBD1, was not tested against the DNA. TRBV21-1 is a pseudogene. CDR3 length: 14 amino acids. CDR3 sequence: CASSPPETDYEQYF. For the CDR3, the DNA is TGTGCCAGCAGCCCCCCTGAGACAGACTACGAGCAGTACTTC.

CDR3 nucleotides: TGTGCCAGCAGCCCGGGATCTGGAGGGAACACTGAAGCTTTCTTT. Protein: CASSPGSGGNTEAFF. The V gene is TRBV7-8, the J gene TRBJ1-1, with no clear D. The CDR3 spans 15 residues. Germline CDR1 reads SGHVS; CDR2 reads FQNEAQ. Trimming stripped 5 bases from V and 1 base from J, with 14 bases between. Full variable domain (rest looked up from reference TRBV7-8 and TRBJ1-1): GAGVSQSPRYKVAKRGQDVALRCDPISGHVSLFWYQQALGQGPEFLTYFQNEAQLDKSGLPSDRFFAERPEGSVSTLKIQRTQQEDSAVYLCASSPGSGGNTEAFFGQGTRLTVV.

The chain is built from TRBV9 and TRBJ1-2; D is possibly TRBD1 (5 bases). CDR1 and CDR2 from the germline V gene are SGDLS and YYNGEE. V lost 3 bases and J lost 3, with 15 bases in between. CDR3 length: 15 residues. The DNA for the CDR3 is TGTGCCAGCAGCGCCCCTGGGGGGGTCGACTATGGCTACACCTTC. Amino acid sequence: CASSAPGGVDYGYTF. The full variable domain, in which reference TRBV9 and TRBJ1-2 provide the parts outside the CDR3, is DSGVTQTPKHLITATGQRVTLRCSPRSGDLSVYWYQQSLDQGLQFLIQYYNGEERAKGNILERFSAQQFPDLHSELNLSSLELGDSALYFCASSAPGGVDYGYTFGSGTRLTVV.

This sequence joins TRBV10-3 and TRBJ2-2; 7 nucleotides align to TRBD1. The CDR3 contains 14 residues. V shed 11 bases, J shed 1 base, and the junction held 7 bases outside the gene matches. Germline V CDR1 and CDR2: ENHRY, SYGVKD. CDR3 loop: CASTGTVNTGELFF. Here the CDR3 DNA reads TGTGCCTCGACCGGGACAGTGAACACCGGGGAGCTGTTTTTT.

V gene TRBV30 combines with J gene TRBJ1-4, with D unresolved. This CDR3 spans 12 amino acids. Germline CDR1 GTSNPN, CDR2 SVGIG (reference sequence). Trimming took off 5 bases at V and 7 bases at J, with 11 bases between the two ends. The CDR3, as DNA: TGTGCCTGGGCCCGAAACGGTGAAAAACTGTTTTTT. Its translation: CAWARNGEKLFF.

V is TRBV7-3 and J is TRBJ2-2; 7 nucleotides match TRBD2. In germline, CDR1 is SGHTA, CDR2 FQGTGA. The CDR3 consists of 15 residues. Trimming cost V 5 bases and J 1 base; bases outside gene matches: 4. The chain's CDR3 is CASSRSGENTGELFF. The CDR3 coding sequence is TGTGCCAGCAGCCGCAGCGGGGAGAACACCGGGGAGCTGTTTTTT.

This clone has a handful of counts. This chain uses TRBV6-5 with TRBJ1-1; no firm D call. This CDR3 has 12 residues. From germline, CDR1 is MNHEY and CDR2 SVGAGI. V lost 6 bases and J lost 1, with 6 bases in between. CDR3 nucleotide sequence: TGTGCCAGCAGGCTTAGGAACACTGAAGCTTTCTTT. Protein product: CASRLRNTEAFF.

This clone was seen a handful of times. V usage is TRBV7-2 and J usage is TRBJ2-7; the match to TRBD1 covers 7 bases. The CDR3 covers 13 residues. The J segment lost 2 bases and the V segment lost 3 bases, leaving 1 base of the junction unmatched. Germline V gene lookup returns CDR1 SGHTA and CDR2 FQGNSA. The CDR3 bases are TGTGCCAGCAGCTTCACAGGGGCCTACGAGCAGTACTTC. Protein: CASSFTGAYEQYF.

This sequence joins TRBV4-3 and TRBJ1-1; TRBD1 matches at 8 bases. Germline-derived CDR1 and CDR2 are LGHNA and YSLEER. This CDR3 comprises 18 residues. The J segment lost 1 base and the V segment lost 0 bases, leaving 10 bases of the junction unmatched. The CDR3 DNA reads as TGCGCCAGCAGCCAAGATCTTACGACAGGGGTGGCGAACACTGAAGCTTTCTTT. Translating gives CASSQDLTTGVANTEAFF.

The V and J genes are TRBV9 and TRBJ2-1, with 10 bases fitting TRBD2. Unmatched junction bases numbered 3, after V lost 0 bases and J lost 6 bases. Germline V gene data show CDR1 as SGDLS and CDR2 as YYNGEE. There are 15 residues in the CDR3. As DNA, the CDR3 is TGTGCCAGCAGCGTAGGTAGCGGGGGGCCCAATGAGCAGTTCTTC. It specifies CASSVGSGGPNEQFF.

The chain recombines TRBV2 with TRBJ1-2, with TRBD1 identical over 9 bases. Germline CDR1 reads SNHLY; CDR2 reads FYNNEI. The CDR3 sequence is 16 residues long. V was clipped by 3 bases and J by 4 bases; unmatched bases: 9. The CDR3 coding sequence is TGTGCCAGCAGTGAGGGTCGTCCGGGACAGGGCTATGGCTACACCTTC. Amino acid sequence: CASSEGRPGQGYGYTF.

The rearrangement links TRBV4-2 to TRBJ1-1; tentative D call: TRBD1 (5 bases). The CDR3 is 16 residues long. V lost 0 bases and J lost 5, with 16 bases in between. In germline, CDR1 is LGHNA, CDR2 YNFKEQ. Written as DNA, the CDR3 is TGTGCCAGCAGCCAAGATTCTAAAAGGGAGGGGACTGAAGCTTTCTTT. Protein product: CASSQDSKREGTEAFF.

The V gene is TRBV5-4, the J gene TRBJ1-2; 9 nucleotides line up with TRBD1. V gave up 4 bases and J gave up 3 bases; unmatched junction bases: 4. The germline gives CDR1 SGHNT, CDR2 YYREEE (reference sequence). There are 14 residues in the CDR3. The CDR3 is CASSRTGVDYGYTF. The CDR3 DNA reads as TGTGCCAGCAGCCGGACAGGGGTAGACTATGGCTACACCTTC. Full variable domain (rest looked up from reference TRBV5-4 and TRBJ1-2): ETGVTQSPTHLIKTRGQQVTLRCSSQSGHNTVSWYQQALGQGPQFIFQYYREEENGRGNFPPRFSGLQFPNYSSELNVNALELDDSALYLCASSRTGVDYGYTFGSGTRLTVV.

This rearrangement joins TRBV9 to TRBJ2-7, with D tentatively TRBD1 (5 bases). V lost 2 bases and J lost 2, with 11 bases in between. The CDR3 extends over 14 amino acids. The germline CDR1 and CDR2 sequences are SGDLS and YYNGEE. This CDR3 reads CASSVLDSPYEQYF. The DNA for the CDR3 is TGTGCCAGCAGCGTGCTAGACAGCCCCTACGAGCAGTACTTC.

The chain is built from TRBV4-2 and TRBJ2-2; the match to TRBD1 covers 7 bases. Trimming removed 3 bases from V and 4 bases from J; junction bases left unmatched: 2. CDR3 length equals 14 residues. Germline CDR1 reads LGHNA; CDR2 reads YNFKEQ. CDR3 protein: CASSQGTVTGELFF. CDR3 coding DNA: TGTGCCAGCAGCCAGGGGACAGTCACCGGGGAGCTGTTTTTT.

V gene TRBV14 combines with J gene TRBJ2-5; 10 bases are a match to TRBD1. The germline CDR1 and CDR2 sequences are SGHDN and FVKESK. The CDR3 spans 17 residues. V lost 2 bases to trimming and J lost 1 base; unmatched junction nucleotides: 7. The CDR3 region has the DNA TGTGCCAGCAGCCAAAGGAGGGGGACAGGGGTCCAAGAGACCCAGTACTTC. The encoded protein is CASSQRRGTGVQETQYF.